Each of the 29 T cell receptor beta chains below was sequenced from the same sample in a study of blood T cell repertoires in COVID-19. Sequencing used immunoSEQ multiplex PCR; TCRdb keeps in-frame clones, though not all of them. The table has over 200,000 clones, just under 85% seen once. Sequencing was carried out using peripheral blood. These receptors were taken from a woman aged 45 to 65 with active or convalescent COVID-19.

J is TRBJ1-2 and V is TRBV2; D not resolved. This CDR3 is built from 13 residues. V lost 8 bases to trimming and J lost 7 bases, with 17 bases between them. Per the germline V gene, CDR1 is SNHLY and CDR2 is FYNNEI. This CDR3 reads CASYISNYFGYTF. For the CDR3, the DNA is TGTGCCAGCTACATCAGTAACTATTTTGGCTACACCTTC.

V and J are TRBV27 and TRBJ1-2; possibly TRBD1 for D (6 bases). The CDR3 is 14 amino acids. Germline CDR1 and CDR2: MNHEY and SMNVEV (reference sequence). With 1 base removed from V and 7 bases from J, the gap between germline ends came to 13 bases. This CDR3 reads CASSLFPMGAGYTF. The CDR3 DNA reads as TGTGCCAGCAGTTTATTTCCCATGGGGGCTGGCTACACCTTC.

The chain joins TRBV5-4 to TRBJ2-7; 7 nucleotides agree with TRBD1. The CDR3 runs 15 residues. The V and J ends lost 5 bases and 1 base, in that order; junction bases with no gene match: 9. Looked up from germline, CDR1 is SGHNT and CDR2 is YYREEE (reference sequence). The CDR3 here is CASRDLAQGSYEQYF. CDR3 DNA: TGTGCCAGCAGAGACCTGGCACAGGGGTCCTACGAGCAGTACTTC.

The chain has TRBV7-9 and TRBJ1-2; unclear D gene. The germline V and J ends were trimmed by 5 bases and 0 bases, with 13 bases remaining between them. Germline CDR1 and CDR2: SEHNR and FQNEAQ (reference sequence). CDR3 size: 15 residues. This CDR3 reads CASSRGTSANYGYTF. CDR3 DNA sequence: TGTGCCAGCAGCCGCGGCACGTCCGCTAACTATGGCTACACCTTC.

This clone has just one count. The V and J genes are TRBV5-5 and TRBJ1-2, with 7 bases aligning to TRBD1. Germline V lookup: CDR1 SGHKS, CDR2 YYEKEE (reference sequence). The CDR3 has 15 residues. J lost 0 bases, V lost 0 bases, and 2 bases had no gene match. CDR3 coding DNA: TGTGCCAGCAGCTTGGGGGACAGTACTAACTATGGCTACACCTTC. As protein: CASSLGDSTNYGYTF.

This clone was observed once. A read error may account for a junction end that differs from germline. The CDR3 reads CASNLQGYGYTF. For the CDR3, the DNA is TGTGCCAGCAATTTACAGGGATATGGCTACACCTTC. This chain joins TRBV28 and TRBJ1-2; D may be TRBD1 (6 bases). CDR3 length: 12 residues. The germline gives CDR1 MDHEN, CDR2 SYDVKM.

The chain has TRBV28 and TRBJ2-2; 7 bases align to TRBD1. From germline, CDR1 is MDHEN and CDR2 SYDVKM. With 6 bases clipped from V and 0 bases from J, the junction kept 7 bases outside the gene matches. The CDR3 covers 16 residues. In DNA form, the CDR3 reads TGTGCCAGCAGGTCCTACAGGGGAACGAACACCGGGGAGCTGTTTTTT. As protein: CASRSYRGTNTGELFF. Together with reference TRBV28 and TRBJ2-2, the CDR3 gives the full variable domain: DVKVTQSSRYLVKRTGEKVFLECVQDMDHENMFWYRQDPGLGLRLIYFSYDVKMKEKGDIPEGYSVSREKKERFSLILESASTNQTSMYLCASRSYRGTNTGELFFGEGSRLTVL.

The V call is TRBV2, the J call TRBJ1-4; 7 bases agree with TRBD1. The CDR3 has 14 amino acids. Germline loops: CDR1 SNHLY, CDR2 FYNNEI. The V gene end was trimmed by 2 bases and the J gene end by 8 bases; junction bases not matched to a gene: 5. Here the CDR3 DNA reads TGTGCCAGCAGTGAACCGAGACAGGGAGAAAAACTGTTTTTT. It codes for CASSEPRQGEKLFF.

The count of this clone is one. CDR3 residues: CASSRSVMDEKLFF. CDR3 sequence (DNA): TGTGCCAGCAGCCGCTCAGTTATGGATGAAAAACTGTTTTTT. The V call is TRBV7-9, the J call TRBJ1-4, with unresolved D. Germline CDR1 SEHNR, CDR2 FQNEAQ (reference sequence). The CDR3 consists of 14 residues. Trimming removed 5 bases from V and 6 bases from J, with 13 bases in between.

The chain carries TRBV7-9 and TRBJ2-7; D possibly corresponds to TRBD2 (5 bases). CDR1 is SEHNR, CDR2 FQNEAQ, per germline (reference sequence). The germline V and J ends were trimmed by 3 bases and 5 bases, with 11 bases remaining between them. The CDR3 runs to 13 residues. Here the CDR3 reads CASSFSSGDEQYF. The CDR3 DNA follows: TGTGCCAGCAGCTTCTCCAGCGGCGACGAGCAGTACTTC.

The chain combines TRBV14 with TRBJ2-3; TRBD2 matches at 10 bases. Germline V CDR1 and CDR2: SGHDN, FVKESK. Losses at the gene ends were 5 bases for V and 0 bases for J; bases not matched to a gene: 5. The CDR3 loop spans 16 amino acids. CDR3 sequence: CASSIGLADSTDTQYF. In nucleotides, the CDR3 is TGTGCCAGCAGCATTGGACTAGCGGATAGCACAGATACGCAGTATTTT.

The V gene is TRBV7-2, the J gene TRBJ2-3; D is possibly TRBD2 (7 bases). From germline, CDR1 is SGHTA and CDR2 FQGNSA. The CDR3 has 16 residues. The V and J ends lost 1 base and 2 bases respectively, with 13 bases between them. CDR3 nucleotides: TGTGCCAGCAGCTTAGGTCGGCGGGGGCACACAGATACGCAGTATTTT. Residues: CASSLGRRGHTDTQYF.

This rearrangement joins TRBV23-1 to TRBJ1-1; D is undetermined. TRBV23-1 is treated as an ORF (open reading frame) with a function not yet certain. V lost 7 bases and J lost 1, with 28 bases in between. The length of the CDR3 is 19 residues. The chain's CDR3 is CASIINEGRIGRWNTEAFF. The CDR3 nucleotides read TGCGCCAGCATCATCAACGAGGGTCGGATCGGACGATGGAACACTGAAGCTTTCTTT.

With respect to this clone: This may stem from a read error, because a much larger clone lies one nucleotide away. The chain employs TRBV7-6 and TRBJ1-5; TRBD1 aligns across 9 bases. This CDR3 region has 17 residues. Germline V gene data show CDR1 as SGHVS and CDR2 as FNYEAQ. The CDR3 reads CTSSPGQGRIGNQPQHF. Here the CDR3 DNA reads TGTACCAGCAGCCCCGGACAGGGGCGAATCGGCAATCAGCCCCAGCATTTT.

This sequence joins TRBV5-1 and TRBJ1-5; TRBD1 might be the D (5 bases). The CDR3 consists of 15 residues. CDR1 is SGHRS and CDR2 is YFSETQ in the germline V gene. V lost 1 base and J 3 bases, leaving 11 bases between the germline ends. The CDR3 region has the DNA TGCGCCAGCAGCTTGAGTGGGGCGGCCAATCAGCCCCAGCATTTT. Protein: CASSLSGAANQPQHF.

This clone has a single count. The DNA for the CDR3 is TGTGCCAGTTACAGGGAAGGGGCCAGCACTGAAGCTTTCTTT. This translates into CASYREGASTEAFF. J is TRBJ1-1 and V is TRBV2; tentatively, D is TRBD1 (6 bases). The V end was cut by 9 bases, the J end by 4 bases, with 18 bases between. This CDR3 has 14 amino acids. Germline V gene sequence: CDR1 SNHLY, CDR2 FYNNEI.

The chain combines TRBV7-3 with TRBJ2-7; perhaps TRBD1 as D (6 bases). V was cut by 5 bases and J by 4 bases, with 12 bases left in between. The germline gives CDR1 SGHTA, CDR2 FQGTGA. This CDR3 region has 13 residues. CDR3 protein: CASSRQGNYEQYF. CDR3 DNA: TGTGCCAGCAGCCGGCAGGGGAATTACGAGCAGTACTTC. The full variable domain, in which reference TRBV7-3 and TRBJ2-7 provide the parts outside the CDR3, is GAGVSQTPSNKVTEKGKYVELRCDPISGHTALYWYRQSLGQGPEFLIYFQGTGAADDSGLPNDRFFAVRPEGSVSTLKIQRTERGDSAVYLCASSRQGNYEQYFGPGTRLTVT.

This chain joins TRBV10-3 and TRBJ1-3; tentative D call: TRBD1 (5 bases). The CDR3 is 15 amino acids. V was pared by 3 bases and J by 2 bases, with 11 bases between. Germline lookup yields CDR1 ENHRY and CDR2 SYGVKD. In nucleotides, the CDR3 is TGTGCCATCAGTGAACGAGGGGAGGCTGGAAACACCATATATTTT. It specifies CAISERGEAGNTIYF.

The chain recombines TRBV5-1 with TRBJ2-7, with a possible D match to TRBD1 (5 bases). There are 13 residues in the CDR3. Deletions cut 2 bases from V and 4 bases from J, with 10 bases between. CDR1 is SGHRS, CDR2 YFSETQ, per germline. The DNA for the CDR3 is TGCGCCAGCAGCTTCGGACACCTTTACGAGCAGTACTTC. Its protein product is CASSFGHLYEQYF.

The gene calls are TRBV4-1 and TRBJ2-5; 9 bases are a match to TRBD2. The length of the CDR3 is 17 residues. Germline loops: CDR1 MGHRA, CDR2 YSYEKL. Trimming took 0 bases from V and 5 from J; bases not matched to a gene: 10. The CDR3 DNA is TGCGCCAGCAGCCAAGACGTGGCGGGGGGGCCGAGGGAGACCCAGTACTTC. This translates into CASSQDVAGGPRETQYF.

This clone has only one observation. The chain employs TRBV7-2 and TRBJ1-1, with D tentatively TRBD1 (5 bases). Germline CDR1 is SGHTA and CDR2 is FQGNSA. V was shortened by 5 bases and J by 0 bases, with 13 bases between the two germline ends. The length of the CDR3 is 15 residues. The DNA for the CDR3 is TGTGCCAGCAGCCTTCTTGCGACAGTGAACACTGAAGCTTTCTTT. This sequence encodes CASSLLATVNTEAFF.

The chain has TRBV7-2 and TRBJ2-1, with D hard to call. Trimming removed 3 bases at V and 3 bases at J, with 9 bases between. The CDR3 covers 14 residues. Germline CDR1 is SGHTA and CDR2 is FQGNSA. This CDR3 is CASSFGGIYNEQFF. The CDR3 region has the DNA TGTGCCAGCAGCTTTGGCGGAATCTACAATGAGCAGTTCTTC.

The V and J genes are TRBV7-6 and TRBJ2-3; 7 bases are shared with TRBD1. Germline V gene data show CDR1 as SGHVS and CDR2 as FNYEAQ. This CDR3 spans 16 amino acids. The junction had 5 bases not matched to a gene; V was cut back by 0 bases and J by 2 bases. The DNA of the CDR3 is TGTGCCAGCAGCTTAGCGAGGGACAGCCCCACAGATACGCAGTATTTT. This sequence encodes CASSLARDSPTDTQYF.

Remarks on this clone: At the DNA level, this CDR3 is encoded by other sequences in the same sample as well. This chain uses TRBV2 with TRBJ2-7, with 10 bases fitting TRBD2. This CDR3 has 15 residues. Germline-derived CDR1 and CDR2 are SNHLY and FYNNEI. The V segment lost 4 bases and the J segment 1 base; nucleotides outside the gene matches: 4. The CDR3 reads CASSGGTSASYEQYF. As DNA, the CDR3 is TGTGCCAGCAGTGGTGGGACTAGCGCTTCCTACGAGCAGTACTTC.

The chain carries TRBV6-5 and TRBJ1-5; no clear D gene. Trimming removed 5 bases from V and 0 bases from J, with 8 bases in between. The CDR3 covers 14 residues. The germline CDR1 and CDR2 sequences are MNHEY and SVGAGI. The CDR3 is CASSLRHSNQPQHF. The DNA for the CDR3 is TGTGCCAGCAGTCTCAGGCATAGCAATCAGCCCCAGCATTTT.

As to this clone: At the DNA level, this CDR3 is encoded by other sequences in the same sample as well. The chain carries TRBV6-1 and TRBJ1-2, with 8 bases aligning to TRBD1. The CDR3 is made up of 13 amino acids. Unmatched junction bases numbered 8, after V lost 0 bases and J lost 14 bases. The germline V gene encodes CDR1 MNHNS and CDR2 SASEGT. CDR3 coding DNA: TGTGCCAGCAGTGAAGCGGGACAGGCTGAATGGACCTTC. Protein sequence: CASSEAGQAEWTF.

This clone appeared a single time. The rearrangement links TRBV19 to TRBJ1-5, with 7 bases identical to TRBD1. The CDR3 runs 16 residues. Unmatched junction bases numbered 10, after V lost 6 bases and J lost 2 bases. Germline CDR1 reads LNHDA; CDR2 reads SQIVND (reference sequence). CDR3 loop: CASSPEGARGNQPQHF. DNA for the CDR3: TGTGCCAGTAGCCCAGAGGGGGCGCGAGGCAATCAGCCCCAGCATTTT.

This clone was detected only once. V and J are TRBV18 and TRBJ2-1, with TRBD1 identical over 10 bases. The CDR3 totals 16 residues. J gave up 2 bases and V 5 bases, and 6 bases lay outside the gene matches. Per the germline V gene, CDR1 is KGHSH and CDR2 is LQKENI. In nucleotides, the CDR3 is TGTGCCAGCTCATCGGGCGGACAGGGGGCCTACAATGAGCAGTTCTTC. Its translation is CASSSGGQGAYNEQFF.

The chain couples TRBV5-1 to TRBJ2-3; 11 bases fit TRBD2. With V trimmed by 0 bases and J by 6 bases, 15 bases remained unmatched. The CDR3 spans 19 residues. The V gene's germline CDR1 is SGHRS and CDR2 YFSETQ. This chain's CDR3 is CASSLAGGGSGRVADTQYF. In DNA form, the CDR3 reads TGCGCCAGCAGCTTGGCCGGGGGAGGTAGCGGGAGGGTCGCCGATACGCAGTATTTT. The complete variable domain, with remaining parts taken from reference TRBV5-1 and TRBJ2-3, reads KAGVTQTPRYLIKTRGQQVTLSCSPISGHRSVSWYQQTPGQGLQFLFEYFSETQRNKGNFPGRFSGRQFSNSRSEMNVSTLELGDSALYLCASSLAGGGSGRVADTQYFGPGTRLTVL.